This T cell receptor (beta chain) was obtained from a study of blood T cell repertoires in COVID-19 (dated by TCRdb to about 2020). Background for the entire study: Samples from collaborators originated in the United States, Italy and Spain and spanned both the acute and convalescent phases of COVID-19. Samples were obtained from the ongoing ImmuneRACE study (first 160 participants) and from 1,000 to 1,500 subjects provided by 6 global collaborators. The dataset comprised deeply sampled blood TCRbeta repertoires from subjects exposed to, actively infected with, or recovered from COVID-19. The repertoires were released in a freely available public database intended as a resource for research on the immune response to SARS-CoV-2. Where available, HLA class I and class II types were taken from metadata supplied by the sample provider and were not determined by assay-based typing. A de-identified subject ID, COVID-19 status, age in years and sex were almost always included in the sample metadata. The prospective study material was composed of cDNA or gDNA derived from T cells, B-cell-depleted T cells, or PBMCs.

A word on this clone: Its target antigen remains unknown. Per-nucleotide qualities are absent, and no much larger clonotype sits a single base away.

At one collaborating source in Seattle, patients were enrolled during active infection and were followed longitudinally through the course of disease. Collaborating institutions collected whole blood in K2EDTA tubes following their own protocols. For TCRbeta analysis, collaborators shipped samples in one of three forms: frozen whole blood, isolated PBMCs, or DNA extracted from either of those sample types. Study-wide findings and limitations: How much clinical and demographic metadata was included differed by source and by participant, and the metadata was provided uncurated.

The immunoSEQ Assay, a bias-controlled multiplex PCR, was used to amplify TCRbeta CDR3 regions from genomic DNA. Processing in the source paper ran as follows. The number of nucleated cells in each sample was estimated by amplification of reference gene primers within the assay. Sequence reads were collapsed and filtered to measure the absolute abundance of every unique TCRbeta CDR3 rearrangement. For each sample, productive Simpson clonality was calculated as the square root of Simpson's diversity index across productive rearrangements. Imported from immuneACCESS, the table was reduced by TCRdb to in-frame sequences with V and J called. These copies leave out some clones; in studies compared against another copy, an unresolved V gene accounts for under half, and the cause of the remainder is not known. D and trimming were read from the DNA, whereas the V and J calls and clone size are those reported in that table. Across this sample there are approximately 270,000 clones, with 70% to 90% seen only once. 0.85% to 0.9% of the sample comes from the top ten.

The sample was peripheral blood. This TCR was sampled from a human donor with COVID-19, enrolled during active disease. The donor label of this sample is uncertain.

The DNA sequence is given as TGTGCCAGCAGTTACTCGGCGGATCTTGGTACTGAAGCTTTCTTT. Translated, this is CASSYSADLGTEAFF. The rearrangement joined TRBV6-6 to TRBJ1-1, with the D segment identity uncertain. The germline V gene (reference sequence) specifies MNHNY as CDR1 and SVGAGI as CDR2. V loses 0 bases of germline sequence and J loses 5 bases, and the interval between the two ends is 13 bases. The CDR3 numbers 15 residues from cysteine through phenylalanine. Only the CDR3 portion is preserved as DNA: 45 bases, with reading frame beginning at the first base.